This T cell receptor beta chain derives from a study of molecular identifiers for immune sequencing clone quantification. As for this clonotype: Its antigen is not identified. A clone one base away is much larger, so this may be a read error.

Listed TCR primers, together with previously described methods, were used for the bulk TCR libraries. TCRdb re-called the PCR reads through MiXCR, storing one row per CDR3 protein. Of about 63,000 distinct CDR3 sequences in the sample, over 15% were seen once. Overall study results and limits: Underestimated sizes of highly expanded clones could result from identical TCR molecules that share a barcode. Clones exceeding 20 RNA copies carried over 97% of effector molecules but under 1% of naive-cell molecules.

RNA fractions of 10%, 30% or 50% and about 18,000 to 1,000,000 sorted cells were the source of naive CD8 libraries. The CDR3 contains 17 residues. CDR1 is MGHRA and CDR2 is YSYEKL in the germline V gene. The V end lost 4 bases, the J end lost 3 bases, and 19 bases lay between the germline ends. The sequence came from a human donor in good health. Some libraries in this study had Jurkat cell RNA spiked in. The V gene is TRBV4-1, the J gene TRBJ2-1; D is tentatively TRBD1 or TRBD2 (5 bases each). The sample was naive CD8+ T cells from blood, with Jurkat cell RNA spiked in. As to subset: FACS-sorted CD8+CD4-CCR7+CD45RA+ naive T cells. The CDR3 loop reads CASSRMETGAIYNEQFF. CDR3 DNA sequence: TGCGCCAGCAGCCGGATGGAAACCGGGGCTATCTACAATGAGCAGTTCTTC.